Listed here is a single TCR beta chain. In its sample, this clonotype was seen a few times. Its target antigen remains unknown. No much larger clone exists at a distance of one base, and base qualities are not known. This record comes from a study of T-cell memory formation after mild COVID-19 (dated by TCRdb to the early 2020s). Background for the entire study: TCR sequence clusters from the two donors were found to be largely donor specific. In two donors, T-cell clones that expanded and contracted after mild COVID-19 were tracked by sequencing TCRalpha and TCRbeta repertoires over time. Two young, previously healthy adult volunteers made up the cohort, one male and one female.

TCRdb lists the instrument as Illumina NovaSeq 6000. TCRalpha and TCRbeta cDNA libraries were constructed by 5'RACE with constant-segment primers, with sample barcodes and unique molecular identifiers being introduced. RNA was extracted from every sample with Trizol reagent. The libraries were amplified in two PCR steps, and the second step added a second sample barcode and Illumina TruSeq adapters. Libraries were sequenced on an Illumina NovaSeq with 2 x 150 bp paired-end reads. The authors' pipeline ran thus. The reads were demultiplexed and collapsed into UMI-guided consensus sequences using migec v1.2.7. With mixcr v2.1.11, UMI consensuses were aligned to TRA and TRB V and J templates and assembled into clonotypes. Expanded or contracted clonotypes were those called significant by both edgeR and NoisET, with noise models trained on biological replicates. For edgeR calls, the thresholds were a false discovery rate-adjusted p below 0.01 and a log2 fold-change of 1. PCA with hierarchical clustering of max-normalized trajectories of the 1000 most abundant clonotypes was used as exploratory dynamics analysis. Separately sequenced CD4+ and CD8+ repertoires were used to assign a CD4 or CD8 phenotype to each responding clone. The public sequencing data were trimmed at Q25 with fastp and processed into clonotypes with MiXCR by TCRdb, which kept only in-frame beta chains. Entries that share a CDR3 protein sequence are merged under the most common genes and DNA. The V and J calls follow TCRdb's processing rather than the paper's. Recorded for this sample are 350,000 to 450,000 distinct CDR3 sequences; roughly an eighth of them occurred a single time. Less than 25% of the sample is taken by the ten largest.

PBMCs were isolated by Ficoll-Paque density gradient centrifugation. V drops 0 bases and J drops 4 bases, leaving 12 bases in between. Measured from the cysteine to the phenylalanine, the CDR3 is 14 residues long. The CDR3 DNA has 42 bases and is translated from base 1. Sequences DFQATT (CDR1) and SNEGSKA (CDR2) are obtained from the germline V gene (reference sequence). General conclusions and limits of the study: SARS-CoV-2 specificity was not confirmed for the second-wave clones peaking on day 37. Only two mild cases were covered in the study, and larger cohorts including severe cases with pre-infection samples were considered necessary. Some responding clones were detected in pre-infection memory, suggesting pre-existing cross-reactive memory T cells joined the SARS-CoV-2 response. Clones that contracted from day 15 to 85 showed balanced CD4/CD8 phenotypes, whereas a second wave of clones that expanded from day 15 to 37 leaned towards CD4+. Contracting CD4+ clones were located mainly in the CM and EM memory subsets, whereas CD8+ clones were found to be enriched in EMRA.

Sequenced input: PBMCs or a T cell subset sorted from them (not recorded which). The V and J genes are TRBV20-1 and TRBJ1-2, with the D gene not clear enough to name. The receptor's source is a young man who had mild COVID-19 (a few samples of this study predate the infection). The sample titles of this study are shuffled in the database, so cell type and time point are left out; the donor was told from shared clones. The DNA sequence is TGCAGTGCTAGAGATACGATTGTTTTCTATGGCTACACCTTC. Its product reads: CSARDTIVFYGYTF.